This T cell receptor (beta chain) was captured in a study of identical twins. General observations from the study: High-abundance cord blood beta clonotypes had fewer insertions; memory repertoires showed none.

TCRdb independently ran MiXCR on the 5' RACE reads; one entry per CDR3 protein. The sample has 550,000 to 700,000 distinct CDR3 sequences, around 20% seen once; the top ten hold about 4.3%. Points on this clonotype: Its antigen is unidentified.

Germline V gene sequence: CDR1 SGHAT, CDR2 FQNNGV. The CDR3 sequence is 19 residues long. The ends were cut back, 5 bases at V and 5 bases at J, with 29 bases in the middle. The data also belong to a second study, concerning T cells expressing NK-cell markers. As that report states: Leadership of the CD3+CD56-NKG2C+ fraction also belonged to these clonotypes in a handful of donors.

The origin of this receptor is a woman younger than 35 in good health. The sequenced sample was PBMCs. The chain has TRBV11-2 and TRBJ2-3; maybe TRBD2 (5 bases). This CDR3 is CASSRRPFQRSLRQDTQYF. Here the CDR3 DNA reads TGTGCCAGCAGCCGCCGACCCTTCCAGCGGTCCCTTCGGCAAGATACGCAGTATTTT.